These 10 T cell receptor beta chains were all obtained from the same sample, sequenced in a study of blood T cells in healthy people across ages. Sample-barcoded 5' priming and a J-beta primer mix drove a second PCR of about 6 to 11 cycles. One entry per CDR3 protein, called by TCRdb with MiXCR from the 5' RACE reads. The sample comprises around 1,900,000 distinct CDR3 sequences, 30% to 40% of which are singletons, and about 21% rests with the top ten. Sequencing was performed on blood. The receptor source for this set is a human donor in good health.

The chain recombines TRBV25-1 with TRBJ2-5; the match to TRBD1 covers 7 bases. The V gene's germline CDR1 is MGHDK and CDR2 SYGVNS. Trimming removed 1 base from V and 5 bases from J; junction bases left unmatched: 13. This CDR3 is 17 amino acids long. The CDR3 protein is CASSEWGTASLVETQYF. CDR3 nucleotide sequence: TGTGCCAGCAGTGAATGGGGGACAGCGAGCCTCGTGGAGACCCAGTACTTC.

The chain uses TRBV7-9 and TRBJ1-2; D gene uncertain. This CDR3 has 16 amino acids. Germline V gene data show CDR1 as SEHNR and CDR2 as FQNEAQ (reference sequence). Trimming left V 3 bases short and J 4 bases short, with 18 bases between. CDR3 DNA: TGTGCCAGCAGCTTCGGGCGGAGTTCATCGATCTATGGCTACACCTTC. Its translation is CASSFGRSSSIYGYTF.

The rearrangement uses TRBV3-1 and TRBJ2-3; D not resolved. Germline CDR1 is LGHDT and CDR2 is YNNKEL (reference sequence). The CDR3 sequence is 13 residues long. V lost 6 bases and J lost 4, with 11 bases in between. CDR3 sequence reads: CASRGAWADTQYF. CDR3 nucleotides: TGTGCCAGCAGAGGAGCGTGGGCAGATACGCAGTATTTT.

This chain connects TRBV3-1 to TRBJ1-2, with D perhaps TRBD1 (5 bases). Trimming took 8 bases from V and 4 from J, leaving 17 bases between them. Germline CDR1 is LGHDT and CDR2 is YNNKEL (reference sequence). This CDR3 spans 14 amino acids. Written as DNA, the CDR3 is TGTGCCAGCTCAGAGACCGGGACGAGCTATGGCTACACCTTC. Encoded protein: CASSETGTSYGYTF.

V gene TRBV7-2 combines with J gene TRBJ1-6; D ambiguous. The CDR3 is made up of 17 amino acids. Germline values: CDR1 SGHTA, CDR2 FQGNSA. Deletions cut 1 base from V and 7 bases from J, with 17 bases between. CDR3 nucleotide sequence: TGTGCCAGCAGCTTAGAAACGGACGTGGTGTACAATTCACCCCTCCACTTT. Its translation is CASSLETDVVYNSPLHF.

The chain joins TRBV3-1 to TRBJ2-2; 10 bases match TRBD2. The germline gives CDR1 LGHDT, CDR2 YNNKEL (reference sequence). V was clipped by 7 bases and J by 6 bases; unmatched bases: 5. The CDR3 spans 14 residues. The CDR3 DNA reads as TGTGCCAGCAAGCGGGGGGGCCTCGCCGGGGAGCTGTTTTTT. The encoded protein is CASKRGGLAGELFF. The full variable domain, completed using reference TRBV3-1 and TRBJ2-2, is DTAVSQTPKYLVTQMGNDKSIKCEQNLGHDTMYWYKQDSKKFLKIMFSYNNKELIINETVPNRFSPKSPDKAHLNLHINSLELGDSAVYFCASKRGGLAGELFFGEGSRLTVL.

The chain uses TRBV6-2 or TRBV6-3 and TRBJ2-4; D unclear. Germline V gene sequence: CDR1 MNHEY, CDR2 SVGEGT. V gave up 4 bases and J gave up 15 bases, with 16 bases separating them. The CDR3 covers 12 residues. The CDR3 spells CASSSLQLSPYF. CDR3 in DNA: TGTGCCAGCAGTTCCCTGCAGTTATCCCCGTACTTC.

CDR3 sequence reads: CASSSWTSGHNEQFF. The CDR3 DNA sequence: TGTGCCAGCAGTTCTTGGACTAGCGGCCACAATGAGCAGTTCTTC. The chain is built from TRBV28 and TRBJ2-1, with TRBD2 matching 10 bases. In germline, CDR1 is MDHEN, CDR2 SYDVKM. This CDR3 comprises 15 residues. Germline trimming cut 4 bases from V and 5 bases from J; bases unmatched to any gene: 5.

Written as DNA, the CDR3 is TGCAGTGCTAGGGCTAGCGGGGGACGGCGGGAGACCCAGTACTTC. This gives the protein CSARASGGRRETQYF. The rearrangement links TRBV20-1 to TRBJ2-5; 10 bases fit TRBD2. CDR3 size: 15 residues. Germline lookup yields CDR1 DFQATT and CDR2 SNEGSKA (reference sequence). The V segment lost 3 bases and the J segment 5 bases; nucleotides outside the gene matches: 9.

The chain has TRBV15 and TRBJ2-2, with a weak D call TRBD1 (6 bases). This CDR3 is built from 15 residues. Germline V lookup: CDR1 LNHNV, CDR2 YYDKDF (reference sequence). The ends were cut back, 4 bases at V and 4 bases at J, with 13 bases in the middle. The CDR3 region is CATSTGAKLTGELFF. CDR3 DNA sequence: TGTGCCACCAGCACAGGGGCGAAACTCACCGGGGAGCTGTTTTTT.